These T cell receptor beta chains were read from a single sample in a study of T cells in localized non-small cell lung cancer. Clones were read by immunoSEQ multiplex PCR, and TCRdb kept only the in-frame ones, dropping some. Of under 150,000 clones listed, roughly 90% are singletons. Sequenced here: peripheral blood, sampled before any cancer treatment. These receptors were obtained from an older female donor with stage I lung adenocarcinoma. Both conserved end residues are part of each CDR3. The order of the fields is J gene, clone size, D gene, V gene, CDR3 protein, CDR3 DNA. The D gene is left open where the match is weak. Part of the rows lack a size; the others show once, few, many or a class for expanded clones.

J: TRBJ2-7; size: -; D: -; V: TRBV5-1; CDR3: CASKGPNPYEQYF; DNA: TGCGCCAGCAAGGGACCTAATCCCTACGAGCAGTACTTC
J: TRBJ2-1; size: -; D: TRBD1; V: TRBV15; CDR3: CATSRLQGIDEQFF; DNA: TGTGCCACCAGCCGACTACAGGGGATCGATGAGCAGTTCTTC
J: TRBJ2-7; size: -; D: TRBD1; V: TRBV28; CDR3: CASSLPGDRDYEQYF; DNA: TGTGCCAGCAGTTTGCCCGGGGACAGGGACTACGAGCAGTACTTC
J: TRBJ1-5; size: -; D: TRBD1; V: TRBV19; CDR3: CASSSGQGAVQPQHF; DNA: TGTGCCAGTAGTTCAGGACAGGGAGCCGTCCAGCCCCAGCATTTT
J: TRBJ2-7; size: once; D: -; V: TRBV28; CDR3: CASSLGTGTYEQYF; DNA: TGTGCCAGCAGTTTAGGAACAGGGACCTACGAGCAGTACTTC
J: TRBJ2-7; size: -; D: TRBD1; V: TRBV12-5; CDR3: CASGLGQGAEQYF; DNA: TGTGCTAGTGGTTTGGGACAGGGGGCCGAGCAGTACTTC
J: TRBJ2-7; size: once; D: -; V: TRBV14; CDR3: CASSQAKVGEQYF; DNA: TGTGCCAGCAGCCAAGCGAAGGTCGGCGAGCAGTACTTC
J: TRBJ2-5; size: -; D: -; V: TRBV9; CDR3: CASSVHPLLKETQYF; DNA: TGTGCCAGCAGCGTCCATCCCCTCCTTAAGGAGACCCAGTACTTC
J: TRBJ1-4; size: once; D: -; V: TRBV28; CDR3: CASSYPGGEKLFF; DNA: TGTGCCAGCAGTTATCCGGGGGGCGAAAAACTGTTTTTT
J: TRBJ1-2; size: once; D: TRBD1; V: TRBV5-5; CDR3: CASSWATGGFYGYTF; DNA: TGTGCCAGCAGCTGGGCGACAGGGGGTTTCTATGGCTACACCTTC
J: TRBJ2-7; size: -; D: -; V: TRBV28; CDR3: CASRKQGNYEQYF; DNA: TGTGCCAGCAGGAAACAGGGAAACTACGAGCAGTACTTC
J: TRBJ2-5; size: -; D: TRBD2; V: TRBV5-1; CDR3: CASSRGLAGVETQYF; DNA: TGCGCCAGCAGCCGCGGACTAGCGGGAGTAGAGACCCAGTACTTC
J: TRBJ2-7; size: -; D: -; V: TRBV6-6; CDR3: CASRPGGSSYEQYF; DNA: TGTGCCTCCAGGCCAGGGGGGAGCTCCTACGAGCAGTACTTC
J: TRBJ2-1; size: -; D: -; V: TRBV20-1; CDR3: CSARGNNEQFF; DNA: TGCAGTGCTAGGGGCAACAATGAGCAGTTCTTC
J: TRBJ1-1; size: few; D: TRBD1; V: TRBV2; CDR3: CASRRDSTWNTEAFF; DNA: TGTGCCAGCAGACGGGACAGCACATGGAACACTGAAGCTTTCTTT
J: TRBJ2-7; size: -; D: TRBD1; V: TRBV6-1; CDR3: CASSLDRAAYF; DNA: TGTGCCAGCAGTCTAGACAGGGCGGCGTACTTC
J: TRBJ1-3; size: -; D: TRBD1; V: TRBV6-6; CDR3: CASSNPTGSSGNTIYF; DNA: TGTGCCAGCAGCAACCCGACAGGGAGCTCTGGAAACACCATATATTTT
J: TRBJ2-3; size: -; D: -; V: TRBV21-1; CDR3: CASSKSQGF; DNA: TGTGCCAGCAGCAAATCCCAGGGTTTT
J: TRBJ1-2; size: -; D: -; V: TRBV5-1; CDR3: CASSLMNYGYTF; DNA: TGCGCCAGCAGCTTAATGAACTATGGCTACACCTTC
J: TRBJ1-1; size: few; D: -; V: TRBV2; CDR3: CASSDEGWYTEAFF; DNA: TGTGCCAGCAGTGATGAGGGGTGGTACACTGAAGCTTTCTTT